The T cell receptor beta chain described here comes from a study of T cells after posttransplantation cyclophosphamide. A marrow graft followed busulfan-fludarabine conditioning, with cyclophosphamide on days +3 and +4. This clone was seen repeatedly, ten times or more. Sequencing used immunoSEQ multiplex PCR; TCRdb keeps in-frame clones, though not all of them. There are about 7,200 clones in the sample, none observed a single time. This CDR3 has 16 amino acids. CDR1 and CDR2 from the germline V gene are SGDLS and YYNGEE. Trimming pared 5 bases from V and 1 base from J, leaving 17 bases between. This receptor was taken from a female patient aged 45-60 years who received an allogeneic stem cell transplant from an unrelated donor, was CMV-positive, and had acute GVHD only. Some T cells may trace back to the graft donor. This chain joins TRBV9 and TRBJ2-3, with a weak D call TRBD2 (6 bases). The specimen comprised PBMCs, sampled after allogeneic stem cell transplant with posttransplant cyclophosphamide. CDR3 amino acids: CASSTRGRQGTDTQYF. The CDR3 nucleotides read TGTGCCAGCAGTACCCGGGGGAGGCAGGGCACAGATACGCAGTATTTT.